The rows below give T cell receptor beta chains drawn from one sample of a study of identical twins. TCRdb re-called the 5' RACE reads through MiXCR, storing one row per CDR3 protein. The sample lists around 680,000 distinct CDR3 sequences, 8.6% occurring once. This same sample was also part of a study on yellow fever vaccine responses in identical twins.

The source material was PBMCs. The receptor set was obtained from a woman between 18 and 29 years old in good health. Both conserved end residues are part of each CDR3. Each record gives: clone size, V gene, J gene, CDR3 length, D gene, CDR3 protein, CDR3 DNA. The D gene is left open where the match is weak. Part of the rows lack a size; the others show once, few, many or a class for expanded clones.

many	TRBV7-2	TRBJ2-7	15	-	CASSLAVTASYEQYF	TGTGCCAGCAGCTTAGCAGTGACAGCCTCCTACGAGCAGTACTTC
few	TRBV3-1	TRBJ2-1	13	TRBD2	CASSRNAAGGAFF	TGTGCCAGCAGCAGAAATGCAGCGGGAGGGGCGTTCTTC
few	TRBV7-9	TRBJ1-6	15	-	CASSSERQSKSPLHF	TGTGCCAGCAGCTCCGAGCGGCAGTCCAAGTCACCCCTCCACTTT
many	TRBV12-3/TRBV12-4	TRBJ1-1	13	TRBD1	CASSLGQVTEAFF	TGTGCCAGCAGTTTGGGACAGGTCACTGAAGCTTTCTTT
-	TRBV15	TRBJ2-1	15	TRBD2	CATSRLAGEYNEQFF	TGTGCCACCAGCAGACTAGCGGGGGAATACAATGAGCAGTTCTTC
-	TRBV28	TRBJ1-5	16	-	CASSLWGGRGNQPQHF	TGTGCCAGCAGTTTGTGGGGGGGGCGCGGCAATCAGCCCCAGCATTTT
many	TRBV7-2	TRBJ1-4	15	TRBD1	CASSTAGGAWEKLFF	TGTGCCAGCAGCACCGCAGGGGGCGCTTGGGAAAAACTGTTTTTT
many	TRBV15	TRBJ2-1	19	TRBD2	CATSSEGLAGLNSYNEQFF	TGTGCCACCAGCAGCGAGGGACTAGCGGGACTAAACTCCTACAATGAGCAGTTCTTC
-	TRBV6-2/TRBV6-3	TRBJ2-3	16	TRBD2	CASSSESGSRTDTQYF	TGTGCCAGCAGTTCAGAAAGCGGGAGCCGCACAGATACGCAGTATTTT
-	TRBV30	TRBJ2-7	14	TRBD1	CAWRNRGKSYEQYF	TGTGCCTGGAGAAACAGGGGAAAGTCCTACGAGCAGTACTTC
few	TRBV29-1	TRBJ2-3	15	TRBD2	CSVVPGLAGTHTQYF	TGCAGCGTTGTGCCGGGACTAGCGGGGACCCATACGCAGTATTTT
-	TRBV6-1	TRBJ2-1	16	TRBD2	CASNTLAGYRNNEQFF	TGTGCCAGCAACACCCTAGCGGGATATAGGAACAATGAGCAGTTCTTC
few	TRBV12-3/TRBV12-4	TRBJ2-3	17	-	CASSFDSSWAGTDTQYF	TGTGCCAGCAGTTTCGACTCCTCCTGGGCCGGCACAGATACGCAGTATTTT
few	TRBV29-1	TRBJ2-7	13	-	CSVRPPSSYEQYF	TGCAGCGTTCGACCGCCCAGTTCCTACGAGCAGTACTTC
few	TRBV14	TRBJ1-2	14	-	CASSPNDPYYGYTF	TGTGCCAGCAGCCCTAATGACCCCTACTATGGCTACACCTTC
-	TRBV11-1	TRBJ2-3	19	-	CASSFGGIRQGGNTDTQYF	TGTGCCAGCAGCTTCGGGGGAATACGACAGGGAGGGAACACAGATACGCAGTATTTT